These 24 T cell receptor beta chains were all obtained from the same sample, sequenced in a study of Ad26.COV2.S vaccination and SARS-CoV-2 variants. The data were produced by immunoSEQ multiplex PCR, yet TCRdb's version contains in-frame clones alone and is incomplete. The table has about 500,000 clones, roughly nine tenths seen once. The treatment was: some 20 received Ad26.COV2.S at low or high dose, single or two shots; roughly five received placebo; per-sample allocation not given. Sample collection was performed on day 63 after the first vaccine or placebo injection. The material sequenced was peripheral blood, taken in a trial of Ad26.COV2.S vaccine versus placebo. The origin of the receptors is a person aged 18-65 years who received the Ad26.COV2.S COVID-19 vaccine or a placebo.

J is TRBJ2-1 and V is TRBV6-5, with TRBD1 matching over 8 bases. The germline CDR1 and CDR2 sequences are MNHEY and SVGAGI. V was pared by 0 bases and J by 7 bases, with 8 bases of the junction left unmatched. The CDR3 runs to 16 residues. As DNA, the CDR3 is TGTGCCAGCAGTTACTCGAGAGACAGGGGTAGGAATGAGCAGTTCTTC. Its protein is CASSYSRDRGRNEQFF.

V is TRBV19 and J is TRBJ1-1; 8 positions match TRBD1. The CDR3 extends over 16 amino acids. V gave up 5 bases and J gave up 4 bases; unmatched junction bases: 12. The germline gives CDR1 LNHDA, CDR2 SQIVND (reference sequence). The DNA for the CDR3 is TGTGCCAGTAGTTCAAGACAGGGGCGGCAGGGCACTGAAGCTTTCTTT. Translation gives CASSSRQGRQGTEAFF.

This clone was recorded once. This chain joins TRBV2 and TRBJ2-1; 10 bases map to TRBD2. The CDR3 covers 16 residues. V lost 5 bases, J lost 4 bases, and 8 bases stayed unmatched. CDR1 SNHLY and CDR2 FYNNEI come from the germline V gene. The CDR3 spells CASSHEGLADYNEQFF. The CDR3 coding sequence is TGTGCCAGCAGTCATGAAGGACTAGCGGATTACAATGAGCAGTTCTTC.

The chain carries TRBV30 and TRBJ2-7; D not certain. From germline, CDR1 is GTSNPN and CDR2 SVGIG (reference sequence). V was pared by 0 bases and J by 4 bases, with 16 bases between. CDR3 length: 15 amino acids. Here the CDR3 reads CAWSVQPGALYEQYF. CDR3 in DNA: TGTGCCTGGAGTGTACAGCCGGGTGCGCTTTACGAGCAGTACTTC. The complete variable domain, with remaining parts taken from reference TRBV30 and TRBJ2-7, reads SQTIHQWPATLVQPVGSPLSLECTVEGTSNPNLYWYRQAAGRGLQLLFYSVGIGQISSEVPQNLSASRPQDRQFILSSKKLLLSDSGFYLCAWSVQPGALYEQYFGPGTRLTVT.

This rearrangement joins TRBV5-8 to TRBJ1-2, with a weak D call TRBD1 (5 bases). The V end was cut by 0 bases, the J end by 2 bases, with 11 bases between. The CDR3 runs 15 residues. Looked up from germline, CDR1 is SGHTS and CDR2 is YDEGEE. The CDR3 DNA reads TGTGCCAGCAGCTTGGTCTCCAGGGCCAACTATGGCTACACCTTC. Encoded protein: CASSLVSRANYGYTF. Full variable domain (outside the CDR3, taken from reference TRBV5-8 and TRBJ1-2): EAGVTQSPTHLIKTRGQQATLRCSPISGHTSVYWYQQALGLGLQFLLWYDEGEERNRGNFPPRFSGRQFPNYSSELNVNALELEDSALYLCASSLVSRANYGYTFGSGTRLTVV.

The rearrangement links TRBV10-1 to TRBJ1-6; D not resolved. Germline V gene sequence: CDR1 WNHNN, CDR2 SYGVQD (reference sequence). Trimming removed 3 bases from V and 0 bases from J, with 6 bases in between. The CDR3 runs 15 residues. CDR3 nucleotide sequence: TGCGCCAGCAGTGAAGGGAGCTCCTATAATTCACCCCTCCACTTT. Its translation: CASSEGSSYNSPLHF.

The chain links TRBV18 to TRBJ1-1; weak D call: TRBD1 (5 bases). This CDR3 contains 13 residues. V was pared by 3 bases and J by 6 bases, with 11 bases between. Per the germline V gene, CDR1 is KGHSH and CDR2 is LQKENI. CDR3 protein: CASSPGGAAEAFF. The CDR3 bases are TGTGCCAGCTCACCTGGCGGGGCGGCTGAAGCTTTCTTT.

The chain couples TRBV3-1 (or the pseudogene TRBV3-2) to TRBJ1-1; D is unclear. The germline V and J ends were trimmed by 0 bases and 4 bases, with 12 bases remaining between them. Germline CDR1 LGHDT, CDR2 YNNKEL (reference sequence). The CDR3 is 15 residues long. Written as DNA, the CDR3 is TGTGCCAGCAGCCAAGATCTTGGGTTTGGCACTGAAGCTTTCTTT. The encoded protein is CASSQDLGFGTEAFF.

This clone was detected only once. The rearrangement joins TRBV5-1 to TRBJ1-1, with a possible D match to TRBD1 (6 bases). CDR1 and CDR2 from the germline V gene are SGHRS and YFSETQ. The CDR3 sequence is 13 residues long. Trimming cost V 3 bases and J 1 base, with 7 bases left between them. The CDR3 nucleotides are TGCGCCAGCAGCTCGGGACAGAACACTGAAGCTTTCTTT. Translated: CASSSGQNTEAFF.

V is TRBV13 and J is TRBJ1-2, with 7 bases fitting TRBD1. Unmatched junction bases numbered 7, after V lost 4 bases and J lost 8 bases. CDR1 and CDR2 (germline): PRHDT, FYEKMQ (reference sequence). This CDR3 contains 13 residues. The CDR3 region has the DNA TGTGCCAGCAGCTCTAACAGGGGCGGGGGCTACACCTTC. Translating it yields CASSSNRGGGYTF. The complete variable domain, with remaining parts taken from reference TRBV13 and TRBJ1-2, reads AAGVIQSPRHLIKEKRETATLKCYPIPRHDTVYWYQQGPGQDPQFLISFYEKMQSDKGSIPDRFSAQQFSDYHSELNMSSLELGDSALYFCASSSNRGGGYTFGSGTRLTVV.

This chain uses TRBV14 with TRBJ1-6; D is perhaps TRBD1 (5 bases). V was cut by 2 bases and J by 10 bases, with 9 bases left in between. The CDR3 is 13 residues long. Germline assignment: CDR1 SGHDN and CDR2 FVKESK. The CDR3 coding sequence is TGTGCCAGCAGCCAATTGGGGGGGTCACCCCTCCACTTT. It codes for CASSQLGGSPLHF.

The rearrangement uses TRBV18 and TRBJ2-7; 16 bases are a match to TRBD2. CDR3 length: 18 amino acids. CDR1 is KGHSH and CDR2 is LQKENI in the germline V gene. V shed 5 bases, J shed 6 bases, and the junction held 13 bases outside the gene matches. CDR3 in amino acids: CASSICPGTSGRAPEQYF. CDR3 DNA: TGTGCCAGCTCAATCTGCCCCGGGACTAGCGGGAGGGCCCCCGAGCAGTACTTC.

The table lists this clone with a count of one. The genes are TRBV6-1 and TRBJ2-7; D is tentatively TRBD1 or TRBD2 (5 bases each). CDR3 length: 15 residues. Looked up from germline, CDR1 is MNHNS and CDR2 is SASEGT. The V end was cut by 2 bases, the J end by 0 bases, with 11 bases between. CDR3 nucleotides: TGTGCCAGCAGTGAAAGGCAGGGAGACTCCTACGAGCAGTACTTC. It encodes CASSERQGDSYEQYF.

V usage is TRBV27 and J usage is TRBJ1-2; the D is unclear. V was shortened by 6 bases and J by 2 bases, with 7 bases between the two germline ends. The CDR3 has 12 residues. CDR1 is MNHEY and CDR2 is SMNVEV in the germline V gene (reference sequence). The CDR3 DNA is TGTGCCAGCAGAACCCAAAACTATGGCTACACCTTC. Protein: CASRTQNYGYTF.

This clone has a single count. The chain recombines TRBV7-9 with TRBJ2-1; 9 nucleotides agree with TRBD2. V lost 5 bases, J lost 5 bases, and 4 bases stayed unmatched. Germline lookup yields CDR1 SEHNR and CDR2 FQNEAQ (reference sequence). The CDR3 has 14 residues. This CDR3 is CASSRGLANNEQFF. DNA of the CDR3: TGTGCCAGCAGCCGAGGACTAGCGAACAATGAGCAGTTCTTC.

The chain carries TRBV6-1 and TRBJ2-3; the D is unclear. The CDR3 is made up of 13 amino acids. Germline V gives CDR1 MNHNS, CDR2 SASEGT. The V end lost 2 bases, the J end lost 8 bases, and 11 bases lay between the germline ends. The CDR3 DNA is TGTGCCAGCAGTGAATTGGGTTCCGGTACGCAGTATTTT. Its translation: CASSELGSGTQYF.

DNA for the CDR3: TGTGCCAGCAGCTTAGTAAGGGGAGATACGCAGTATTTT. This gives the protein CASSLVRGDTQYF. J is TRBJ2-3 and V is TRBV11-2; a weak D match, TRBD1 (5 bases). The CDR3 totals 13 residues. From germline, CDR1 is SGHAT and CDR2 FQNNGV. V was shortened by 1 base and J by 5 bases, with 7 bases between the two germline ends.

The chain has TRBV29-1 and TRBJ1-1; TRBD1 is a possible D gene (6 bases). In germline, CDR1 is SQVTM, CDR2 ANQGSEA. V shed 4 bases and J shed 3 bases, with 15 bases lying between them. This CDR3 has 14 residues. CDR3 nucleotides: TGCAGCGTTGTCAAGGACAGAGGCTACACTGAAGCTTTCTTT. It yields the protein CSVVKDRGYTEAFF.

The chain employs TRBV29-1 and TRBJ2-3; 12 nucleotides match TRBD1. Losses at the gene ends were 5 bases for V and 6 bases for J; bases not matched to a gene: 3. Looked up from germline, CDR1 is SQVTM and CDR2 is ANQGSEA. This CDR3 region has 13 residues. Here the CDR3 DNA reads TGCAGCGTTCGGGGGACAGGGGGCGATACGCAGTATTTT. It specifies CSVRGTGGDTQYF.

This clone has only one observation. V usage is TRBV9 and J usage is TRBJ1-1; D call uncertain. From germline, CDR1 is SGDLS and CDR2 YYNGEE. This CDR3 comprises 15 residues. Trimming stripped 4 bases from V and 4 bases from J, with 17 bases between. CDR3 sequence: CASSLAAEASTEAFF. Written as DNA, the CDR3 is TGTGCCAGCAGCCTAGCGGCAGAGGCGAGCACTGAAGCTTTCTTT.

CDR3: CASSPTGDANTGELFF. As DNA, the CDR3 is TGTGCCAGCTCACCAACAGGCGACGCGAACACCGGGGAGCTGTTTTTT. The chain couples TRBV18 to TRBJ2-2, with a weak D call TRBD1 (5 bases). The CDR3 runs to 16 residues. With 2 bases removed from V and 0 bases from J, the gap between germline ends came to 10 bases. CDR1 and CDR2 (germline): KGHSH, LQKENI.

This rearrangement joins TRBV24-1 to TRBJ2-1, with TRBD2 matching 11 bases. J gave up 1 base and V 0 bases, and 10 bases lay outside the gene matches. This CDR3 has 20 residues. Per the germline V gene, CDR1 is KGHDR and CDR2 is SFDVKD. In DNA form, the CDR3 reads TGTGCCACCAGTGATTTGCACGGGGGAACTAGCGGGAGTTCCTACAATGAGCAGTTCTTC. Translation gives CATSDLHGGTSGSSYNEQFF.

This clone was counted once. The chain has TRBV6-5 and TRBJ1-2; 7 bases agree with TRBD1. The V gene end was trimmed by 7 bases and the J gene end by 0 bases; junction bases not matched to a gene: 2. Germline loops: CDR1 MNHEY, CDR2 SVGAGI. The CDR3 spans 13 residues. As DNA, the CDR3 is TGTGCCAGCACCCAGGGGGCTAACTATGGCTACACCTTC. It encodes CASTQGANYGYTF.

This clone was recorded only once. The rearrangement uses TRBV2 and TRBJ1-5, with D uncertain. V lost 0 bases, J lost 1 base, and 7 bases lay in between. The length of the CDR3 is 15 residues. Germline V CDR1 and CDR2: SNHLY, FYNNEI. The CDR3 DNA sequence: TGTGCCAGCAGTGAAGCGCGTGGCAGCAATCAGCCCCAGCATTTT. Its translation: CASSEARGSNQPQHF.